The clone carrying this TCR beta chain has just a few counts. The sample comes from a study of blood T cells in healthy people across ages. The CDR3 sequence is 15 residues long. Trimming cost V 3 bases and J 7 bases; bases outside gene matches: 10. CDR1 and CDR2 from the germline V gene are KGHSH and LQKENI. For the second PCR, which ran for 7 to 11 cycles, a sample-barcoded 5' primer and a J-beta primer mix were used. Using its own MiXCR run on the 5' RACE reads, TCRdb lists one record per CDR3 protein. The sample has hundreds of thousands of distinct CDR3 sequences, around 25% seen once. This sample also belongs to another study, concerning T cells of mothers and their children.

Material for sequencing was blood. V gene TRBV18 combines with J gene TRBJ1-1; the match to TRBD1 covers 8 bases. The TCR sequence derives from a boy younger than 18 in good health. CDR3: CASSPIQGTGHEAFF. CDR3 sequence (DNA): TGTGCCAGCTCACCCATACAAGGGACAGGACATGAAGCTTTCTTT.